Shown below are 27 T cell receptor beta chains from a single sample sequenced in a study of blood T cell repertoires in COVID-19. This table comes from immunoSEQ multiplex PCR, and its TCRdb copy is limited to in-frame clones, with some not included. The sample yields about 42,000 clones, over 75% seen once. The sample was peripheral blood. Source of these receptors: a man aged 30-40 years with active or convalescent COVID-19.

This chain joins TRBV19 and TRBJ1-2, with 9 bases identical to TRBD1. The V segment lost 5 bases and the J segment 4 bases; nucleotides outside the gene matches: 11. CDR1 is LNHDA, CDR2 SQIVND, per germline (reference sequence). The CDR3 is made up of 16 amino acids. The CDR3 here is CASSLYTPTGGYGYTF. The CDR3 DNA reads TGTGCCAGTAGTCTATACACACCGACAGGGGGCTATGGCTACACCTTC.

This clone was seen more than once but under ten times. The CDR3 protein is CASRGQGNSYEQYV. In DNA form, the CDR3 reads TGTGCCAGCAGAGGACAGGGTAACTCCTACGAGCAGTACGTC. The V call is TRBV6-6, the J call TRBJ2-7; TRBD1 aligns across 8 bases. CDR1 and CDR2 from the germline V gene are MNHNY and SVGAGI (reference sequence). The V gene end was trimmed by 6 bases and the J gene end by 0 bases; junction bases not matched to a gene: 4. The CDR3 extends over 14 amino acids.

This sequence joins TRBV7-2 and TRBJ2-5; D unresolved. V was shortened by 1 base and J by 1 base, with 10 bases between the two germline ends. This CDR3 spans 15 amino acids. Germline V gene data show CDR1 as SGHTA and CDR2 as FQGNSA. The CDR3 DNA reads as TGTGCCAGCAGCTTAGTAGCCGACCCCCAAGAGACCCAGTACTTC. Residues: CASSLVADPQETQYF.

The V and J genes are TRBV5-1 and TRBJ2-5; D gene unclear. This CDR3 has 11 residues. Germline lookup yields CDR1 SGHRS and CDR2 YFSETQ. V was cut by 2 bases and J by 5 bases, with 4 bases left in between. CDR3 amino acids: CASSFGETQYF. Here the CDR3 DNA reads TGCGCCAGCAGCTTCGGGGAGACCCAGTACTTC.

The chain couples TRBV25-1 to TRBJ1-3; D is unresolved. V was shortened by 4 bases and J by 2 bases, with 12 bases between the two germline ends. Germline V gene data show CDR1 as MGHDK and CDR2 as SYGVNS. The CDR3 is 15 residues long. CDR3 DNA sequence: TGTGCCAGCAGTGCCTCCCAGGCGACTGGAAACACCATATATTTT. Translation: CASSASQATGNTIYF. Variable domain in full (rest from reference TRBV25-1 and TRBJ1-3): EADIYQTPRYLVIGTGKKITLECSQTMGHDKMYWYQQDPGMELHLIHYSYGVNSTEKGDLSSESTVSRIRTEHFPLTLESARPSHTSQYLCASSASQATGNTIYFGEGSWLTVV.

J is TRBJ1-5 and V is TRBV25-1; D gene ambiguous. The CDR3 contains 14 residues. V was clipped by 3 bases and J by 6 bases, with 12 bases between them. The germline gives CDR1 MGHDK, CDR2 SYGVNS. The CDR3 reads CASSDFGLAQPQHF. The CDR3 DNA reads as TGTGCCAGCAGTGATTTTGGGTTAGCTCAGCCCCAGCATTTT.

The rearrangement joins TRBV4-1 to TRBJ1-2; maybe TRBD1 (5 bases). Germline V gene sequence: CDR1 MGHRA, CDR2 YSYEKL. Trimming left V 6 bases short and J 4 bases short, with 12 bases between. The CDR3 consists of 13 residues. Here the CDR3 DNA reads TGCGCCAGCAGGGGGGGGTTAAGCTATGGCTACACCTTC. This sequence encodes CASRGGLSYGYTF.

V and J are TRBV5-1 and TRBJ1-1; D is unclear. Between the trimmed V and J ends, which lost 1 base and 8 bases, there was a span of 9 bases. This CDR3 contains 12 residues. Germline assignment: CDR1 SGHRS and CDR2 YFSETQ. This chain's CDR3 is CASSLPDLEAFF. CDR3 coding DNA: TGCGCCAGCAGCTTGCCCGACTTGGAAGCTTTCTTT.

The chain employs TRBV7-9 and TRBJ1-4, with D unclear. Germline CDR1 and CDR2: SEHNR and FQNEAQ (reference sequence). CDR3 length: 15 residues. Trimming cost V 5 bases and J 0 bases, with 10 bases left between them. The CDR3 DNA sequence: TGTGCCAGCAGCCCTCCGAGTGCAACTAATGAAAAACTGTTTTTT. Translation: CASSPPSATNEKLFF.

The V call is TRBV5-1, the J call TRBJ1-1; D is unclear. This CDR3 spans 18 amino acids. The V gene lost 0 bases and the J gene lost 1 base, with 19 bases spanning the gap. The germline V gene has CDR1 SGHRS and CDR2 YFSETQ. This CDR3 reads CASSLVTAERTKNTEAFF. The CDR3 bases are TGCGCCAGCAGCTTGGTAACCGCAGAGCGAACCAAGAACACTGAAGCTTTCTTT.

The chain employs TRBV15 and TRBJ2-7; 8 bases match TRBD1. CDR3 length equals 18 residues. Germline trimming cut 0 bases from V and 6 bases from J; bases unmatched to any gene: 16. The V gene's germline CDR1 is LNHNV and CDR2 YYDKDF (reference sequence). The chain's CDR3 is CATSRDRSRGRGIGEQYF. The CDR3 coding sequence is TGTGCCACCAGCAGAGACCGTTCCAGGGGGCGTGGGATCGGCGAGCAGTACTTC.

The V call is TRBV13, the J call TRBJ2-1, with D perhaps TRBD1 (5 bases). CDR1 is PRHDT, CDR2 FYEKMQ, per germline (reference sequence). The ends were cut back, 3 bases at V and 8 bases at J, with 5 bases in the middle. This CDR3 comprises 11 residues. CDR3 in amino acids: CASSLTDEQFF. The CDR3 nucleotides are TGTGCCAGCAGCTTGACAGATGAGCAGTTCTTC. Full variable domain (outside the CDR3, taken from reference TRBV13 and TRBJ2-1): AAGVIQSPRHLIKEKRETATLKCYPIPRHDTVYWYQQGPGQDPQFLISFYEKMQSDKGSIPDRFSAQQFSDYHSELNMSSLELGDSALYFCASSLTDEQFFGPGTRLTVL.

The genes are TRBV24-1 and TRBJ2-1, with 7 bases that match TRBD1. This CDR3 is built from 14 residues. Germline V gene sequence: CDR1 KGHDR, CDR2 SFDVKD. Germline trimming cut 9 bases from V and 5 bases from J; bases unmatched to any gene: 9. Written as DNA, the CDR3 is TGTGCCACCTCCAGGGGGAGCCCCCACAATGAGCAGTTCTTC. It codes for CATSRGSPHNEQFF.

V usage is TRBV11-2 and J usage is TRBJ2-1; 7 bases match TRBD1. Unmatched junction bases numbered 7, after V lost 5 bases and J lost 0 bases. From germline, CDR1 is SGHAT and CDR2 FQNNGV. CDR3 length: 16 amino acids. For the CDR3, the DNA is TGTGCCAGCAGCACAGGACAGGCCGGCTCCTACAATGAGCAGTTCTTC. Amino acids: CASSTGQAGSYNEQFF.

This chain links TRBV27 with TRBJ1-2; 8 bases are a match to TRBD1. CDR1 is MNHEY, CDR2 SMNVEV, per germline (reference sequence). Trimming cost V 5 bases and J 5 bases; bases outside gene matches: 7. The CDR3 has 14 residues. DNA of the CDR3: TGTGCCAGCAGTCAAAAACAGGGGGGATATGGCTACACCTTC. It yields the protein CASSQKQGGYGYTF.

The CDR3 loop reads CASSPVPSGELFF. The CDR3 bases are TGTGCCAGCAGCCCTGTTCCGTCCGGGGAGCTGTTTTTT. The chain has TRBV9 and TRBJ2-2, with D uncertain. The V and J ends lost 4 bases and 6 bases respectively, with 10 bases between them. Looked up from germline, CDR1 is SGDLS and CDR2 is YYNGEE. CDR3 length: 13 amino acids.

The CDR3 here is CASSKTGNYEQYF. The CDR3 bases are TGTGCCAGCAGCAAGACAGGGAACTACGAGCAGTACTTC. The chain employs TRBV5-5 and TRBJ2-7; 7 positions agree with TRBD1. V was clipped by 4 bases and J by 3 bases; unmatched bases: 4. CDR3 length: 13 amino acids. Germline CDR1 and CDR2: SGHKS and YYEKEE (reference sequence). Variable domain in full (rest from reference TRBV5-5 and TRBJ2-7): DAGVTQSPTHLIKTRGQQVTLRCSPISGHKSVSWYQQVLGQGPQFIFQYYEKEERGRGNFPDRFSARQFPNYSSELNVNALLLGDSALYLCASSKTGNYEQYFGPGTRLTVT.

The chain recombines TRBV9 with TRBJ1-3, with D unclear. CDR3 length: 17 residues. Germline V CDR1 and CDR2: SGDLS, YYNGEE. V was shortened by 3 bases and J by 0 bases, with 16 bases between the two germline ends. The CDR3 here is CASSERDGRRSGNTIYF. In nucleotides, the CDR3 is TGTGCCAGCAGCGAGAGGGATGGGCGTCGCTCTGGAAACACCATATATTTT.

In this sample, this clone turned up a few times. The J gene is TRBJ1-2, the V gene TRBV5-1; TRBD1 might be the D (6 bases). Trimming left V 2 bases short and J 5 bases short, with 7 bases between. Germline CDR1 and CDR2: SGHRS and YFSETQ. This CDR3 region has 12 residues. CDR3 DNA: TGCGCCAGCAGCTTACAGGGATATGGCTACACCTTC. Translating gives CASSLQGYGYTF.

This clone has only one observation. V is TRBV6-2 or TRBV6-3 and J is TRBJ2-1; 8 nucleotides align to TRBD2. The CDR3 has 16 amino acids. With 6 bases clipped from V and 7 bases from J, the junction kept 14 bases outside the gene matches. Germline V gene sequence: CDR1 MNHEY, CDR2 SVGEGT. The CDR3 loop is CASSPTASGPRNEQFF. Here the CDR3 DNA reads TGTGCCAGCAGCCCTACGGCTAGCGGGCCAAGGAATGAGCAGTTCTTC.

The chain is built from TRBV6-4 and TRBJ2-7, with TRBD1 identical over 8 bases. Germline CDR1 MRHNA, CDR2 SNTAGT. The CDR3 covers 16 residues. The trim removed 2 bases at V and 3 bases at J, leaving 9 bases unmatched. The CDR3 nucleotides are TGTGCCAGCAGTGACCCCAAGCCGGGACAGGTCTACGAGCAGTACTTC. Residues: CASSDPKPGQVYEQYF.

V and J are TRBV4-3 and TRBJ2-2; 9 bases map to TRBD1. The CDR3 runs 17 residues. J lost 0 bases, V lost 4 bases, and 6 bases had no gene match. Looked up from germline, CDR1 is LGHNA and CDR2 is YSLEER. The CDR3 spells CASSRYRTGANTGELFF. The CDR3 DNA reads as TGCGCCAGCAGCCGGTATCGGACAGGGGCGAACACCGGGGAGCTGTTTTTT.

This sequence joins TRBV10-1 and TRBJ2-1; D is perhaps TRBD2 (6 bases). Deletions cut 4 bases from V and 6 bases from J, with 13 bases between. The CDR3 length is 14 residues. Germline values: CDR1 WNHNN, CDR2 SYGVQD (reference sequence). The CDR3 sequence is CASSGEAGLNEQFF. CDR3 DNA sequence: TGCGCCAGCAGTGGGGAGGCGGGACTCAATGAGCAGTTCTTC.

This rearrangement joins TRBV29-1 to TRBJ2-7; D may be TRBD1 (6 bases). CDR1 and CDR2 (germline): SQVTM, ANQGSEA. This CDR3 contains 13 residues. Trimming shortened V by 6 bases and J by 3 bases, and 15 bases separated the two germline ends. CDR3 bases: TGCAGCGTCCTGACGGGACAACACTACGAGCAGTACTTC. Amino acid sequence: CSVLTGQHYEQYF.

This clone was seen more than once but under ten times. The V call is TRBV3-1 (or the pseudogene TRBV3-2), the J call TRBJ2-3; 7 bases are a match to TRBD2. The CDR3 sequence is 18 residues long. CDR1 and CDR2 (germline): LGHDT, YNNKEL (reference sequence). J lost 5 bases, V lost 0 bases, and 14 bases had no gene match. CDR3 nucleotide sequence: TGTGCCAGCAGCCAAGATTTTTACGGGGGAGGGCCGGTAGATACGCAGTATTTT. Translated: CASSQDFYGGGPVDTQYF.

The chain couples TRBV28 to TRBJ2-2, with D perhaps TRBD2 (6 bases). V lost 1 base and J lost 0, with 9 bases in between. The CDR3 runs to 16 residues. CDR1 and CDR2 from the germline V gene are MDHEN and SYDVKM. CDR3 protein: CASSLLAGSNTGELFF. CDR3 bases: TGTGCCAGCAGTTTATTGGCGGGGTCGAACACCGGGGAGCTGTTTTTT.

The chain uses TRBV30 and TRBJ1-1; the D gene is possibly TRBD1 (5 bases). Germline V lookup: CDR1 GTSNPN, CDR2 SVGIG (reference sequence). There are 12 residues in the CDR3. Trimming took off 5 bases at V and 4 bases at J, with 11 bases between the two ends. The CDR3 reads CAWSRVGTEAFF. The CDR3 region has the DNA TGTGCCTGGTCCAGGGTGGGCACTGAAGCTTTCTTT.